The clone carrying this T cell receptor (beta chain) was seen at least ten times. Its antigen is undetermined. Exclusion criteria comprised uncontrolled infection, other autoimmune disease, pregnancy or lactation. PBMCs were sourced from more than 9 ml fresh peripheral blood. The record originates from a study of T cells in Graves' hyperthyroidism and ophthalmopathy. Notes on the study in general: Stable hyperthyroidism and ophthalmopathy were separated using 13 V-J signatures.

Trimming stripped 2 bases from V and 6 bases from J, with 7 bases between. The CDR3 is 13 residues long. Germline V gives CDR1 MNHEY, CDR2 SVGEGT. RNA transcripts served as the template for amplifying TCR beta CDR3 regions. The HTBI primer set served for first-round RT-PCR of the TCR CDR3. TCRdb fed the multiplex PCR reads into MiXCR, producing one record per CDR3 protein. The repertoire holds fewer than 750,000 distinct CDR3 sequences, with 14% to 15% as singletons. Sequenced input: blood. The receptor was derived from a woman in her thirties or forties with Graves' ophthalmopathy. The rearrangement uses TRBV6-2 or TRBV6-3 and TRBJ2-2; D assignment may be TRBD1 or TRBD2 (5 bases each). The CDR3 protein is CASSYRGPGELFF. The CDR3 nucleotides read TGTGCCAGCAGTTACAGGGGACCCGGGGAGCTGTTTTTT.